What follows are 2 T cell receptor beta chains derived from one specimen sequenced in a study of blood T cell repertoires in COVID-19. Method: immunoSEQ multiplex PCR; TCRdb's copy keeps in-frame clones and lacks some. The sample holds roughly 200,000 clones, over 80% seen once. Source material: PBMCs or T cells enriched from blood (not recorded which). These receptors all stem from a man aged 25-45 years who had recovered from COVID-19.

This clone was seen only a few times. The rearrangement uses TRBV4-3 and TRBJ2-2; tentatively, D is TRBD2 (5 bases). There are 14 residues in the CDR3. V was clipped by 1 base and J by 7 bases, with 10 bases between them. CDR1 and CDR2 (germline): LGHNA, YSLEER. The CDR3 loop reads CASSQGSGNGELFF. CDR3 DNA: TGCGCCAGCAGCCAAGGTTCGGGAAACGGGGAGCTGTTTTTT.

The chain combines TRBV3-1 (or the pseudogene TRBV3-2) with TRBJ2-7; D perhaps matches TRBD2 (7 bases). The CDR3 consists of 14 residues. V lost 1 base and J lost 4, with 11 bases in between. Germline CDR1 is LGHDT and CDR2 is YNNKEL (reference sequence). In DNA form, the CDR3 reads TGTGCCAGCAGCCAAGTTGCGGGGGCTTACGAGCAGTACTTC. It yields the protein CASSQVAGAYEQYF.